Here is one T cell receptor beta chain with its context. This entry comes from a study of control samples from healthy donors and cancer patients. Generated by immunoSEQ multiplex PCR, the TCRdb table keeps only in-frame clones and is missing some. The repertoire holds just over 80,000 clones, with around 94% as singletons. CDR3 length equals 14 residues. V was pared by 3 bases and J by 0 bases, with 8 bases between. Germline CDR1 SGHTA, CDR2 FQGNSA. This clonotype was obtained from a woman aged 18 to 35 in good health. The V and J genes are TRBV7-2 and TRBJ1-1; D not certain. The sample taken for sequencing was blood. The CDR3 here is CASSFRTVNTEAFF. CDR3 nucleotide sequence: TGTGCCAGCAGCTTTCGGACGGTGAACACTGAAGCTTTCTTT.